Shown below are 12 T cell receptor beta chains from a single sample sequenced in a study of blood T cell repertoires in COVID-19. Assay: immunoSEQ multiplex PCR; the TCRdb copy retains only in-frame clones and omits some. The sample holds around 130,000 clones, roughly three quarters seen once. Specimen: peripheral blood. The source is an elderly man with acute or convalescent COVID-19.

CDR3 sequence reads: CASSQGGAQGYTF. In DNA, the CDR3 is TGCGCCAGCAGCCAGGGGGGGGCTCAAGGCTACACCTTC. The chain couples TRBV4-1 to TRBJ1-2; TRBD1 might be the D (6 bases). The CDR3 is 13 residues long. The V gene's germline CDR1 is MGHRA and CDR2 YSYEKL. Trimming removed 3 bases at V and 8 bases at J, with 13 bases between.

J is TRBJ2-7 and V is TRBV19; D is perhaps TRBD1 (8 bases). CDR1 and CDR2 (germline): LNHDA, SQIVND (reference sequence). This CDR3 region has 15 residues. The V end lost 5 bases, the J end lost 5 bases, and 19 bases lay between the germline ends. In nucleotides, the CDR3 is TGTGCCAGTAGTGAACGCACAGGGGGGGAAGACGAGCAGTACTTC. Encoded protein: CASSERTGGEDEQYF.

The chain has TRBV10-1 and TRBJ2-3; TRBD2 matches at 12 bases. The CDR3 is 19 residues long. Germline loops: CDR1 WNHNN, CDR2 SYGVQD (reference sequence). J gave up 0 bases and V 3 bases, and 10 bases lay outside the gene matches. CDR3 sequence reads: CASSDLPSGGAFSTDTQYF. The CDR3 DNA reads TGCGCCAGCAGTGACCTCCCTAGCGGGGGGGCCTTTAGCACAGATACGCAGTATTTT.

The chain links TRBV3-1 (or the pseudogene TRBV3-2) to TRBJ2-3; D is possibly TRBD1 (6 bases). The CDR3 is made up of 15 amino acids. Trimming stripped 5 bases from V and 3 bases from J, with 15 bases between. Germline assignment: CDR1 LGHDT and CDR2 YNNKEL (reference sequence). The DNA for the CDR3 is TGTGCCAGCAGCTTAACAGGGTTGCGGACAGATACGCAGTATTTT. Its protein product is CASSLTGLRTDTQYF.

The V and J genes are TRBV14 and TRBJ1-1, with unresolved D. CDR1 SGHDN and CDR2 FVKESK come from the germline V gene. V was cut by 0 bases and J by 4 bases, with 6 bases left in between. The CDR3 consists of 13 residues. As DNA, the CDR3 is TGTGCCAGCAGCCAAGATCGGGGCACTGAAGCTTTCTTT. It encodes CASSQDRGTEAFF.

This chain uses TRBV11-2 with TRBJ2-6; D remains unclear. CDR3 size: 15 residues. The germline V and J ends were trimmed by 3 bases and 0 bases, with 6 bases remaining between them. CDR1 is SGHAT and CDR2 is FQNNGV in the germline V gene. The DNA for the CDR3 is TGTGCCAGCAGCTTTACATACTCTGGGGCCAACGTCCTGACTTTC. This encodes CASSFTYSGANVLTF.

The chain combines TRBV29-1 with TRBJ1-1, with D possibly matching TRBD1 (5 bases). Germline assignment: CDR1 SQVTM and CDR2 ANQGSEA. Deletions cut 4 bases from V and 1 base from J, with 13 bases between. This CDR3 comprises 14 residues. The CDR3 loop reads CSVAGQGGNTEAFF. CDR3 nucleotide sequence: TGCAGCGTTGCGGGGCAGGGAGGGAACACTGAAGCTTTCTTT.

The chain employs TRBV4-2 and TRBJ1-5, with a tentative D call TRBD1 (6 bases). Trimming shortened V by 3 bases and J by 0 bases, and 9 bases separated the two germline ends. This CDR3 has 15 amino acids. Germline V CDR1 and CDR2: LGHNA, YNFKEQ. CDR3 protein: CASSQKDSSNQPQHF. CDR3 in DNA: TGTGCCAGCAGCCAGAAGGACAGTAGCAATCAGCCCCAGCATTTT.

In DNA, the CDR3 is TGTGCCATCAGCCTTACAGGGGGTAGTTCACCCCTCCACTTT. Its translation: CAISLTGGSSPLHF. The V and J genes are TRBV10-3 and TRBJ1-6; 8 positions agree with TRBD1. Germline V gives CDR1 ENHRY, CDR2 SYGVKD. V shed 6 bases and J 9 bases; nucleotides not matched to a gene: 7. The CDR3 runs to 14 residues.

The chain uses TRBV7-9 and TRBJ1-6, with 8 bases identical to TRBD1. CDR1 is SEHNR and CDR2 is FQNEAQ in the germline V gene (reference sequence). The V segment lost 4 bases and the J segment 9 bases; nucleotides outside the gene matches: 5. This CDR3 has 14 residues. The CDR3 DNA sequence: TGTGCCAGCAGCTCAGGACAGGGAAGTTCACCCCTCCACTTT. Translated: CASSSGQGSSPLHF.

In this sample, this clone turned up a few times. This chain connects TRBV10-2 to TRBJ2-3, with 14 bases matching TRBD2. This CDR3 has 15 amino acids. The J segment lost 10 bases and the V segment lost 6 bases, leaving 9 bases of the junction unmatched. Looked up from germline, CDR1 is WSHSY and CDR2 is SAAADI. CDR3 loop: CASRGLGTSGGAQYF. The CDR3 DNA is TGCGCCAGCAGGGGCCTCGGGACTAGCGGGGGTGCGCAGTATTTT.

This clone appeared a single time. The rearrangement joins TRBV7-9 to TRBJ2-5, with 8 positions matching TRBD2. The length of the CDR3 is 16 residues. After removal of 0 bases from V and 7 bases from J, the junction contained 10 bases not matched to a gene. CDR1 and CDR2 from the germline V gene are SEHNR and FQNEAQ (reference sequence). CDR3 DNA sequence: TGTGCCAGCAGCTTAGCGGCGGGGGGCAATGCCGGGACCCAGTACTTC. Translated: CASSLAAGGNAGTQYF.